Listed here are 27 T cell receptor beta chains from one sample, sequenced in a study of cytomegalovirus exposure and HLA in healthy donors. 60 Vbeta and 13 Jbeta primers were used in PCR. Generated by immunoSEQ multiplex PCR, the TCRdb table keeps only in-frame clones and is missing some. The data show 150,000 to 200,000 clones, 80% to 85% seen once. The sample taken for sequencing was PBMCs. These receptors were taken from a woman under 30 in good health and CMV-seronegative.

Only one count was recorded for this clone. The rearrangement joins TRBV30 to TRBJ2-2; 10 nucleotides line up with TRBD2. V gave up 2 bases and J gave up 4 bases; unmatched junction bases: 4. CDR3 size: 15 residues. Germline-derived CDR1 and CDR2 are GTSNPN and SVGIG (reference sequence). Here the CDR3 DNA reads TGTGCCTGGAGTCCCGGGACTAGCGTCACCGGGGAGCTGTTTTTT. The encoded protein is CAWSPGTSVTGELFF. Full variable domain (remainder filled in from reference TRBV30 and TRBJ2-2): SQTIHQWPATLVQPVGSPLSLECTVEGTSNPNLYWYRQAAGRGLQLLFYSVGIGQISSEVPQNLSASRPQDRQFILSSKKLLLSDSGFYLCAWSPGTSVTGELFFGEGSRLTVL.

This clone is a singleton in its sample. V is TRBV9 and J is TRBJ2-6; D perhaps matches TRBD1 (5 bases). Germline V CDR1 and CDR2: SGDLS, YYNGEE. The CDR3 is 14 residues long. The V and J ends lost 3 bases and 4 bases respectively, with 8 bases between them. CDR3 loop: CASSAQGGANVLTF. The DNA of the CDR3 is TGTGCCAGCAGCGCCCAGGGAGGGGCCAACGTCCTGACTTTC.

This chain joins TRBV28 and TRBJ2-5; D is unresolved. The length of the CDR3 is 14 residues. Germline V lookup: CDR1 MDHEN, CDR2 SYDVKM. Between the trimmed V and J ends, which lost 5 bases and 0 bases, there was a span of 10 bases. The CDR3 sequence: CASSPRLDQETQYF. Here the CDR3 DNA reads TGTGCCAGCAGTCCGAGACTCGACCAAGAGACCCAGTACTTC.

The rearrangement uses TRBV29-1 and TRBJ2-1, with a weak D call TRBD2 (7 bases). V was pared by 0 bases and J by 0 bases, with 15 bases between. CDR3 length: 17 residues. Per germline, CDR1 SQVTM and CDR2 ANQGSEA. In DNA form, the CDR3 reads TGCAGCGTTGAAGATCTCGGGGGGCCCCACTCCTACAATGAGCAGTTCTTC. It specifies CSVEDLGGPHSYNEQFF.

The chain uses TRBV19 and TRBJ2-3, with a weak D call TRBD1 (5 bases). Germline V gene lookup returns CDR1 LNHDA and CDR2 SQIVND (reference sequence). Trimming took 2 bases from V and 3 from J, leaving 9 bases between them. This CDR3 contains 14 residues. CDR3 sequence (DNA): TGTGCCAGTAGTATATTGACAGCGACAGATACGCAGTATTTT. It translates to CASSILTATDTQYF.

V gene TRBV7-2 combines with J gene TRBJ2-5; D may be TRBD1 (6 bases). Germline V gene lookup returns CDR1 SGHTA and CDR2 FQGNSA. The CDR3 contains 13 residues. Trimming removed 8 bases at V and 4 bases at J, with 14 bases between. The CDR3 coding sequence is TGTGCCAGCGGTAAGGACAGCCGAGAGACCCAGTACTTC. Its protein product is CASGKDSRETQYF.

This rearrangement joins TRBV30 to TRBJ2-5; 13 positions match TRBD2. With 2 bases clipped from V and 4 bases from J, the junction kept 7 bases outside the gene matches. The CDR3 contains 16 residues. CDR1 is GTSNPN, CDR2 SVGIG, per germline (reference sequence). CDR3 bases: TGTGCCTGGAGTCCCGGACTAGCGGGAGTCTTAGAGACCCAGTACTTC. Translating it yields CAWSPGLAGVLETQYF. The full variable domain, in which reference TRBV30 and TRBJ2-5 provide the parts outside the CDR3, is SQTIHQWPATLVQPVGSPLSLECTVEGTSNPNLYWYRQAAGRGLQLLFYSVGIGQISSEVPQNLSASRPQDRQFILSSKKLLLSDSGFYLCAWSPGLAGVLETQYFGPGTRLLVL.

In DNA form, the CDR3 reads TGTGCCAGCAGCCCACGGTCCTCTGGGGCCAACGTCCTGACTTTC. This codes for CASSPRSSGANVLTF. The chain joins TRBV5-6 to TRBJ2-6, with D uncertain. Germline values: CDR1 SGHDT, CDR2 YYEEEE. The CDR3 length is 15 residues. V shed 4 bases and J shed 0 bases, with 8 bases lying between them.

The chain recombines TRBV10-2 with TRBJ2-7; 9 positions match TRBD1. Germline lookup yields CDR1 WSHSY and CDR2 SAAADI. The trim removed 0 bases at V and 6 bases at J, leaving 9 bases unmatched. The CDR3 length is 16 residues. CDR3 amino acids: CASSESGDRGYREQYV. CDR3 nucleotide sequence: TGCGCCAGCAGTGAGTCGGGTGACAGGGGGTATCGCGAGCAGTACGTC.

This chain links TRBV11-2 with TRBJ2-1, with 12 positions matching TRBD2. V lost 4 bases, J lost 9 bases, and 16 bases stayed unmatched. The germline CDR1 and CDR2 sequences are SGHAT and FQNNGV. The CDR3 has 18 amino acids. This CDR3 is CASSSGAASGRGVGEQFF. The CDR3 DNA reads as TGTGCCAGCAGCTCTGGGGCTGCTAGCGGGAGGGGTGTGGGTGAGCAGTTCTTC.

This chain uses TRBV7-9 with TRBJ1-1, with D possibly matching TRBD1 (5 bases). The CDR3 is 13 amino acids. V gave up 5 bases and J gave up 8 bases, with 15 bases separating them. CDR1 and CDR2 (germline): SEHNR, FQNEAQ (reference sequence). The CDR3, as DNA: TGTGCCAGCAGCCAGAGACAGTGGGGAGAAGCTTTCTTT. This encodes CASSQRQWGEAFF. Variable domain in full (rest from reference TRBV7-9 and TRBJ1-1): DTGVSQNPRHKITKRGQNVTFRCDPISEHNRLYWYRQTLGQGPEFLTYFQNEAQLEKSRLLSDRFSAERPKGSFSTLEIQRTEQGDSAMYLCASSQRQWGEAFFGQGTRLTVV.

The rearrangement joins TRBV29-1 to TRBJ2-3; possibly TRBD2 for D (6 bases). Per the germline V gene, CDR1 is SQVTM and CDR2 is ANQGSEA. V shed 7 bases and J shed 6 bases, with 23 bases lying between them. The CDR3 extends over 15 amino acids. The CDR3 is CSALEGLAHRDTQYF. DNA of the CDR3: TGCAGCGCCCTAGAGGGACTCGCCCATCGGGATACGCAGTATTTT.

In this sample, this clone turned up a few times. In nucleotides, the CDR3 is TGTGCCAGCAGTTACGAGCGTGAGGCTGAAGCTTTCTTT. Its translation: CASSYEREAEAFF. This rearrangement joins TRBV6-5 to TRBJ1-1; D ambiguous. V was cut by 2 bases and J by 6 bases, with 10 bases left in between. CDR1 MNHEY and CDR2 SVGAGI come from the germline V gene. This CDR3 region has 13 residues.

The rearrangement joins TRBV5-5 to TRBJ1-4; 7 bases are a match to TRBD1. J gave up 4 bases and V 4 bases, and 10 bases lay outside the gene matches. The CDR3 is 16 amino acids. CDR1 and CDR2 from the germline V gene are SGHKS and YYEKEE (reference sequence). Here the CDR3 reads CASSIRPGQLNEKLFF. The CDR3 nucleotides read TGTGCCAGCAGCATTCGACCGGGACAGCTTAATGAAAAACTGTTTTTT.

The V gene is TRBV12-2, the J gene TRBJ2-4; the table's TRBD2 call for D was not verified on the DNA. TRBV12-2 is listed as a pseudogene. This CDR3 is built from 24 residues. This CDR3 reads CASRLNGARVGGRLAQRRGNIQYF. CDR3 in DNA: TGTGCAAGTCGCTTAAACGGTGCGCGGGTCGGGGGGAGACTAGCCCAAAGAAGGGGAAACATTCAGTACTTC.

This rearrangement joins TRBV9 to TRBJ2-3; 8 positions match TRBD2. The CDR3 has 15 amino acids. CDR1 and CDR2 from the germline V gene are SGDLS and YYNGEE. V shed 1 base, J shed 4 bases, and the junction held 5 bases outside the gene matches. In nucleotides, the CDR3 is TGTGCCAGCAGCGTAACAGCGGGAGCGGCAGATACGCAGTATTTT. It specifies CASSVTAGAADTQYF.

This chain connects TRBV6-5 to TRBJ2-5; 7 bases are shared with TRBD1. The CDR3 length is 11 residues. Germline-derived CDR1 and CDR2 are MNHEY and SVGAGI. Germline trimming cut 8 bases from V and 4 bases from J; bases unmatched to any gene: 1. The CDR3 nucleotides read TGTGCCAGCCGACAGGGAGAGACCCAGTACTTC. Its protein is CASRQGETQYF.

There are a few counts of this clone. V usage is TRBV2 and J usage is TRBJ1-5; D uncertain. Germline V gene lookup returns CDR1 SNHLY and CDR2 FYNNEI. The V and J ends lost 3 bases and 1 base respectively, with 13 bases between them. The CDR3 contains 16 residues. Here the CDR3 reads CASSDMRAGSNQPQHF. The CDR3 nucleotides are TGTGCCAGCAGTGATATGCGGGCTGGGAGCAATCAGCCCCAGCATTTT.

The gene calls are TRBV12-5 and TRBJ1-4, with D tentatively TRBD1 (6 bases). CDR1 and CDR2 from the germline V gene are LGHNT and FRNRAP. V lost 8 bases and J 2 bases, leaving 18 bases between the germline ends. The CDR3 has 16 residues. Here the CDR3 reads CASTPWGGQTNEKLFF. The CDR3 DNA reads TGTGCTAGTACGCCCTGGGGGGGGCAGACTAATGAAAAACTGTTTTTT.

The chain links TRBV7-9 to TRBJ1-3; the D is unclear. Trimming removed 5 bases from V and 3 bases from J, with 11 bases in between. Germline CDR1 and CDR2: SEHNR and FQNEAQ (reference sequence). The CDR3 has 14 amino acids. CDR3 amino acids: CASSPKHSGNTIYF. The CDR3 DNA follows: TGTGCCAGCAGCCCCAAGCACAGTGGAAACACCATATATTTT.

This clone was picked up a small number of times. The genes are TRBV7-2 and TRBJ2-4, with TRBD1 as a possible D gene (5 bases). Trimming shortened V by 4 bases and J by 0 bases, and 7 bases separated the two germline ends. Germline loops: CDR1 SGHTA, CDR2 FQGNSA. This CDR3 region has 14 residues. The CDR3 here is CASSSTVAKNIQYF. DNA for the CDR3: TGTGCCAGCAGCTCGACAGTAGCCAAAAACATTCAGTACTTC.

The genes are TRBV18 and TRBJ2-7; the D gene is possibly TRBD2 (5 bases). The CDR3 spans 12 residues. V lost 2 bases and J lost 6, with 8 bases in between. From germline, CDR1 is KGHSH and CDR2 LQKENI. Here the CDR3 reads CASSPNRGEQYF. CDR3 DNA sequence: TGTGCCAGCTCACCAAACCGGGGCGAGCAGTACTTC.

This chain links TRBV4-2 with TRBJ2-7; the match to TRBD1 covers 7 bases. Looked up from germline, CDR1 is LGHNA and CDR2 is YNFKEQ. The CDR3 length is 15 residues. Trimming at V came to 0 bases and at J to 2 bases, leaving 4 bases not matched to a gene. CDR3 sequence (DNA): TGTGCCAGCAGCCAAGATCCCCAGGGGGCCTACGAGCAGTACTTC. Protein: CASSQDPQGAYEQYF.

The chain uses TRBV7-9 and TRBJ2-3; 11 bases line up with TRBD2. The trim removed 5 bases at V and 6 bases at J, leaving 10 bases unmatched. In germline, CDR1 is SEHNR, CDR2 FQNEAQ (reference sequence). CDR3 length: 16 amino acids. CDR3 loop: CASSRLAGLSGDTQYF. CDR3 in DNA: TGTGCCAGCAGCCGACTAGCGGGACTCTCGGGGGATACGCAGTATTTT.

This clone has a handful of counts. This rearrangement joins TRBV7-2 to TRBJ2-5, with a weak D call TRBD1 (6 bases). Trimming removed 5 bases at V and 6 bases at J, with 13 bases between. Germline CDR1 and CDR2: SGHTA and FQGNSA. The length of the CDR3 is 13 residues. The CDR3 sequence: CASSEQGEQTQYF. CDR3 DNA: TGTGCCAGCAGCGAACAGGGTGAACAGACCCAGTACTTC.

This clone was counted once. CDR3 sequence (DNA): TGTGCCAGCAGTGGGGACAGGTCCTACTCTGGAAACACCATATATTTT. Translating it yields CASSGDRSYSGNTIYF. This chain joins TRBV2 and TRBJ1-3; 8 positions agree with TRBD1. CDR1 and CDR2 (germline): SNHLY, FYNNEI. V was pared by 4 bases and J by 0 bases, with 5 bases of the junction left unmatched. This CDR3 has 16 residues.

The CDR3 nucleotides read TGTGCCAGCAGCTTAGGGTTGGGGGCCTACTCCTACAATGAGCAGTTCTTC. This codes for CASSLGLGAYSYNEQFF. The chain recombines TRBV7-6 with TRBJ2-1; TRBD1 is a possible D gene (6 bases). The V end was cut by 1 base, the J end by 0 bases, with 13 bases between. From germline, CDR1 is SGHVS and CDR2 FNYEAQ. The length of the CDR3 is 17 residues.